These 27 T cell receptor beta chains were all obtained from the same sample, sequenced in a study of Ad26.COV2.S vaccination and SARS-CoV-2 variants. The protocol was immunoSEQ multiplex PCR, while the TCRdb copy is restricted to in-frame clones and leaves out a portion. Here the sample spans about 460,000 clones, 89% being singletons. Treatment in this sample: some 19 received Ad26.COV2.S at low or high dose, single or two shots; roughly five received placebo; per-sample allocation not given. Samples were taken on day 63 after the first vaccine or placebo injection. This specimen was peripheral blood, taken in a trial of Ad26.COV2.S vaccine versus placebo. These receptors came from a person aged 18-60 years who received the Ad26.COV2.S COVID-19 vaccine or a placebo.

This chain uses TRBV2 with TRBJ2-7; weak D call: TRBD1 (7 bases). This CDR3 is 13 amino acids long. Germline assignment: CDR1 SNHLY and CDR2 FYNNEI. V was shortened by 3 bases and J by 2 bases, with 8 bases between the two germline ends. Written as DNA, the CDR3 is TGTGCCAGCAGTGACAGGGGGGCCTACGAGCAGTACTTC. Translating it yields CASSDRGAYEQYF. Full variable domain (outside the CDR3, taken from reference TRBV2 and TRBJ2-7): EPEVTQTPSHQVTQMGQEVILRCVPISNHLYFYWYRQILGQKVEFLVSFYNNEISEKSEIFDDQFSVERPDGSNFTLKIRSTKLEDSAMYFCASSDRGAYEQYFGPGTRLTVT.

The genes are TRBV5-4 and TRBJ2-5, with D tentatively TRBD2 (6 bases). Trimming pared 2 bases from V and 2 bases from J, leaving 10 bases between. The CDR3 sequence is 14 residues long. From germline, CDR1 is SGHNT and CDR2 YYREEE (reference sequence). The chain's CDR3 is CASSLIGSQETQYF. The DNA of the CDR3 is TGTGCCAGCAGCTTAATCGGGAGTCAAGAGACCCAGTACTTC.

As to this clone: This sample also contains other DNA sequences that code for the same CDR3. CDR3 sequence (DNA): TGTGCCAGCTCCCTACAAGAGACCCAGTACTTC. It is translated as CASSLQETQYF. The J gene is TRBJ2-5, the V gene TRBV18; D is ambiguous. Germline-derived CDR1 and CDR2 are KGHSH and LQKENI. Between the trimmed V and J ends, which lost 6 bases and 2 bases, there was a span of 4 bases. CDR3 size: 11 residues.

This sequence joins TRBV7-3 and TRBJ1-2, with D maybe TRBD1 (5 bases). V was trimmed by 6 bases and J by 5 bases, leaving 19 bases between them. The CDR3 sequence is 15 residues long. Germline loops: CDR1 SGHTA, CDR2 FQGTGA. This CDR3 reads CASRFQAGPGYGYTF. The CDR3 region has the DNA TGTGCCAGCAGGTTCCAGGCGGGACCCGGGTATGGCTACACCTTC.

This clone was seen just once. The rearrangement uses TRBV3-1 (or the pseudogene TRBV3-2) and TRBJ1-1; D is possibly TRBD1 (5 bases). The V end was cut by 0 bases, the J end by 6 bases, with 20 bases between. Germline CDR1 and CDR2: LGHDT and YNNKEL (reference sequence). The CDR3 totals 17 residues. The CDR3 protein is CASSQESGPGRDAEAFF. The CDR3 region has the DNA TGTGCCAGCAGCCAAGAGTCGGGACCGGGTAGGGACGCTGAAGCTTTCTTT.

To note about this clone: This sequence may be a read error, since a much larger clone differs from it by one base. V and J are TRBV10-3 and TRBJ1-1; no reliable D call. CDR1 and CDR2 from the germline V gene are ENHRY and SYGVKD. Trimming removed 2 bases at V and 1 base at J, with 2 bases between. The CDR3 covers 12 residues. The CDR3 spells CAISEQNTEAFF. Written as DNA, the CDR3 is TGTGCCATCAGTGAGCAGAACACTGAAGCTTTCTTT.

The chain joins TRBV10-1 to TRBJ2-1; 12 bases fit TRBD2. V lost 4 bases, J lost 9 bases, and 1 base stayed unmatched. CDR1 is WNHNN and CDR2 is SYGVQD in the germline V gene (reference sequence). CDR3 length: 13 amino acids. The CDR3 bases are TGCGCCAGCAGTGGGGGACTAGCGGGTGAGCAGTTCTTC. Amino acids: CASSGGLAGEQFF.

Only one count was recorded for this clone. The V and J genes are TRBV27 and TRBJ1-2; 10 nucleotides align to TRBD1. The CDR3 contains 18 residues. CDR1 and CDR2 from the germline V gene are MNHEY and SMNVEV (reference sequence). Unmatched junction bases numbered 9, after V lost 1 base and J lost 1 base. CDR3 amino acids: CASSLYPGQGFYNYGYTF. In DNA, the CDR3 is TGTGCCAGCAGTTTATACCCGGGACAGGGGTTTTATAACTATGGCTACACCTTC.

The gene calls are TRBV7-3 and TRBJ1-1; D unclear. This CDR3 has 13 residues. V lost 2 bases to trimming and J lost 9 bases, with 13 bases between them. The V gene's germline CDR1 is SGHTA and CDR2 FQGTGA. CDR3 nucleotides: TGTGCCAGCAGCTTATCTATGCAGACTAAAGCTTTCTTT. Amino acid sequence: CASSLSMQTKAFF.

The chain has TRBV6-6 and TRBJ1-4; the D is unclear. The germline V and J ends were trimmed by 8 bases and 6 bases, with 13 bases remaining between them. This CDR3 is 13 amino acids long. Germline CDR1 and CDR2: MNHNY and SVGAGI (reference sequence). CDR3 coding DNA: TGTGCCAGCTGCGGTGCCCCCCATGAAAAACTGTTTTTT. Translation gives CASCGAPHEKLFF.

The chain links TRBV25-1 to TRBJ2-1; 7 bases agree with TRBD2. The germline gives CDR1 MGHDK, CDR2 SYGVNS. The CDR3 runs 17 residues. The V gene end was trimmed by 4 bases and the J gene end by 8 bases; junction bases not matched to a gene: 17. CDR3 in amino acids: CASSGMVRERPPYEQFF. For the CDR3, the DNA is TGTGCCAGCAGTGGGATGGTGCGGGAGCGCCCACCCTATGAGCAGTTCTTC.

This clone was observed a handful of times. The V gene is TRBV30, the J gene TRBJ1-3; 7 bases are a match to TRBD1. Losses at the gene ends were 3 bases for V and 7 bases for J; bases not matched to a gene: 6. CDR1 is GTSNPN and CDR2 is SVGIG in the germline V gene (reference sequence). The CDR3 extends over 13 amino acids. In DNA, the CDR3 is TGTGCCTGGAGCGAGGACAGGCTCAACACCATATATTTT. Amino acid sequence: CAWSEDRLNTIYF.

CDR3 sequence (DNA): TGTGCCAGCAGCTCGGAGCTAGGGGGGTACGAGCAGTACTTC. Protein: CASSSELGGYEQYF. The chain employs TRBV5-4 and TRBJ2-7; D is possibly TRBD1 or TRBD2 (6 bases each). The length of the CDR3 is 14 residues. The germline gives CDR1 SGHNT, CDR2 YYREEE (reference sequence). Trimming left V 3 bases short and J 4 bases short, with 14 bases between.

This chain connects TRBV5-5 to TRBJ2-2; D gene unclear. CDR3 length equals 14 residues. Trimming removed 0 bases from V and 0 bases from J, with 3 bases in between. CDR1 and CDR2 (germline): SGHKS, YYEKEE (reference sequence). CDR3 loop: CASSLGSNTGELFF. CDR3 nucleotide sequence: TGTGCCAGCAGCTTGGGTTCGAACACCGGGGAGCTGTTTTTT.

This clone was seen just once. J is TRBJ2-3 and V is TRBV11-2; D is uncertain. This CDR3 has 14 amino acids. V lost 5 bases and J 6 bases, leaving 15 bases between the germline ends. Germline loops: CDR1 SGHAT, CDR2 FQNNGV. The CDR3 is CASSQTRPRDTQYF. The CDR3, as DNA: TGTGCCAGCAGCCAAACCCGCCCCCGGGATACGCAGTATTTT.

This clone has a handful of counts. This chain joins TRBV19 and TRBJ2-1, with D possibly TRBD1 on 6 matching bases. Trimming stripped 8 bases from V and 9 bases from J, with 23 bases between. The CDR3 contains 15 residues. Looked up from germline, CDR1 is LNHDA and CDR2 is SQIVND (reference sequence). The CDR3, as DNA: TGTGCCAGTCAAAACAGACTCCCAGGGGAGAGTGAGCAGTTCTTC. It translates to CASQNRLPGESEQFF.

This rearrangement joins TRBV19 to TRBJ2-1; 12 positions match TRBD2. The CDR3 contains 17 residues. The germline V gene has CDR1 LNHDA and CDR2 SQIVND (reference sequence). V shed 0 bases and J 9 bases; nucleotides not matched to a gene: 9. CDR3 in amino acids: CASSIELAGGRAAEQFF. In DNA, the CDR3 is TGTGCCAGTAGTATAGAACTAGCGGGAGGCCGGGCCGCTGAGCAGTTCTTC.

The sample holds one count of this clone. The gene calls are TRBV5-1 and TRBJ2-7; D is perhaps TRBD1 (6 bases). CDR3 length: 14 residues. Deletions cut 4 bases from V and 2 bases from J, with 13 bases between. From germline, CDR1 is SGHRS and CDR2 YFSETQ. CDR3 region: CASSVQGSTYEQYF. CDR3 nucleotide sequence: TGCGCCAGCAGCGTTCAGGGGTCCACCTACGAGCAGTACTTC.

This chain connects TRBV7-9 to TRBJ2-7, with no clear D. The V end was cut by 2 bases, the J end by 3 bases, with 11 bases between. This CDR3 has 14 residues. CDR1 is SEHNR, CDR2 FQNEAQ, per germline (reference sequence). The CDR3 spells CASSLQTPRYEQYF. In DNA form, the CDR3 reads TGTGCCAGCAGCTTACAGACCCCGCGCTACGAGCAGTACTTC.

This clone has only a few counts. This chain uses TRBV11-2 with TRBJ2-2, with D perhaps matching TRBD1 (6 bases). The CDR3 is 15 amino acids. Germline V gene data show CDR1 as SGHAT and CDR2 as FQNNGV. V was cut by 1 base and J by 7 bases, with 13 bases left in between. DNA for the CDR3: TGTGCCAGCAGCTTAGGACAGGCGACGATCGGGGAGCTGTTTTTT. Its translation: CASSLGQATIGELFF.

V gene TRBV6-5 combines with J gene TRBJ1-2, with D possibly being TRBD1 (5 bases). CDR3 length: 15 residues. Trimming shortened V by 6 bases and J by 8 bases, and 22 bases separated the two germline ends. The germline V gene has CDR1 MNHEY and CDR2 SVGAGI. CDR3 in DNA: TGTGCCAGCAGCCCCGCGGGGGGTTGGGCTGGGGGCTACACCTTC. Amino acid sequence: CASSPAGGWAGGYTF.

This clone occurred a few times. This CDR3 is CASSRPRGVGPLHF. The CDR3 nucleotides read TGTGCCAGTAGCCGCCCCCGTGGGGTCGGGCCCCTCCACTTT. The V gene is TRBV19, the J gene TRBJ1-6, with unresolved D. The germline V gene encodes CDR1 LNHDA and CDR2 SQIVND (reference sequence). This CDR3 region has 14 residues. Trimming took 6 bases from V and 13 from J, leaving 19 bases between them. The full variable domain, rest sourced from reference TRBV19 and TRBJ1-6, is DGGITQSPKYLFRKEGQNVTLSCEQNLNHDAMYWYRQDPGQGLRLIYYSQIVNDFQKGDIAEGYSVSREKKESFPLTVTSAQKNPTAFYLCASSRPRGVGPLHFGNGTRLTVT.

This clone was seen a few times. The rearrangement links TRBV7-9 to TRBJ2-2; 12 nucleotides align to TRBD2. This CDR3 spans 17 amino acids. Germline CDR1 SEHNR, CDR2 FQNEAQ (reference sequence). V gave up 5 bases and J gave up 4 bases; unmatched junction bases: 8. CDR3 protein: CASSKQLAGGSTGELFF. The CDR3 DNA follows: TGTGCCAGCAGCAAGCAACTAGCGGGGGGCTCCACCGGGGAGCTGTTTTTT. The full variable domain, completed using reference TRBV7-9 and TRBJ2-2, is DTGVSQNPRHKITKRGQNVTFRCDPISEHNRLYWYRQTLGQGPEFLTYFQNEAQLEKSRLLSDRFSAERPKGSFSTLEIQRTEQGDSAMYLCASSKQLAGGSTGELFFGEGSRLTVL.

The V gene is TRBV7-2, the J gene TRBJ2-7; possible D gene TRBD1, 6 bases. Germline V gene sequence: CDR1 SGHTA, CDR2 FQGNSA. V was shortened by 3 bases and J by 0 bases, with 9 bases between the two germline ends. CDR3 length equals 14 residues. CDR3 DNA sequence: TGTGCCAGCAGCTTTCTGACAGGCTCCTACGAGCAGTACTTC. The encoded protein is CASSFLTGSYEQYF. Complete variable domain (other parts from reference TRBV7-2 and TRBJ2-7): GAGVSQSPSNKVTEKGKDVELRCDPISGHTALYWYRQSLGQGLEFLIYFQGNSAPDKSGLPSDRFSAERTGGSVSTLTIQRTQQEDSAVYLCASSFLTGSYEQYFGPGTRLTVT.

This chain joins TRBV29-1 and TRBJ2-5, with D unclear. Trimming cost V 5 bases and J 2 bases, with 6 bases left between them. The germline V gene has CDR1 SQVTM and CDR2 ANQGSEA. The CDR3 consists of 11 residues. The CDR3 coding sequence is TGCAGCGTTCCCAGTCAAGAGACCCAGTACTTC. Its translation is CSVPSQETQYF.

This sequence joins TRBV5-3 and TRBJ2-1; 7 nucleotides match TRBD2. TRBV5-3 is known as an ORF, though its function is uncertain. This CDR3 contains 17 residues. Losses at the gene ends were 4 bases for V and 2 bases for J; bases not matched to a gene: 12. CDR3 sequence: CARSSSPLAKTYNEQFF. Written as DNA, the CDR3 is TGTGCCAGAAGCAGCTCACCACTAGCGAAAACCTACAATGAGCAGTTCTTC.

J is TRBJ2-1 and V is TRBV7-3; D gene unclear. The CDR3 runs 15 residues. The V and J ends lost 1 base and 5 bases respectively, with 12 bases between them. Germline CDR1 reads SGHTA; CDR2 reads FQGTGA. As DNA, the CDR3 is TGTGCCAGCAGCTTAATAGGTTCACTTAACAATGAGCAGTTCTTC. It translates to CASSLIGSLNNEQFF.